The source of this T cell receptor beta chain is a study of blood T cell repertoires in COVID-19. Germline V lookup: CDR1 LNHDA, CDR2 SQIVND (reference sequence). CDR3 length equals 13 residues. V was pared by 3 bases and J by 5 bases, with 8 bases between. Profiling relied on immunoSEQ multiplex PCR, and the TCRdb table lists in-frame clones only, not all of them. Among hundreds of thousands of clones, under 90% were seen once, and the ten largest hold around a tenth. The sequence was obtained from a man aged 50 to 60 with COVID-19, enrolled during active disease. Specimen: peripheral blood. The V and J genes are TRBV19 and TRBJ1-5; D unresolved. Here the CDR3 reads CASSMNRDQPQHF. The CDR3 bases are TGTGCCAGTAGTATGAACAGAGATCAGCCCCAGCATTTT. Full variable domain (missing parts from reference TRBV19 and TRBJ1-5): DGGITQSPKYLFRKEGQNVTLSCEQNLNHDAMYWYRQDPGQGLRLIYYSQIVNDFQKGDIAEGYSVSREKKESFPLTVTSAQKNPTAFYLCASSMNRDQPQHFGDGTRLSIL.